The 14 T cell receptor beta chains reported below all come from one sample, sequenced in a study of glioma-infiltrating T cells after dendritic cell vaccination. Sequencing was performed with immunoSEQ multiplex PCR; in TCRdb, only in-frame clones are kept and a portion is missing. Of 95,000 to 110,000 clones detected, 80% to 90% appear once; the ten largest clones hold approximately 12%. The sample here was blood, taken before dendritic cell vaccination. These receptors were collected from a human donor with glioblastoma.

This clone occurred a few times. This chain connects TRBV28 to TRBJ1-1; D not certain. V was clipped by 3 bases and J by 0 bases, with 8 bases between them. CDR3 length equals 14 residues. Germline V gene lookup returns CDR1 MDHEN and CDR2 SYDVKM. The CDR3 loop reads CASSFEQMNTEAFF. CDR3 in DNA: TGTGCCAGCAGTTTTGAACAGATGAACACTGAAGCTTTCTTT.

This clone showed up just once. This chain joins TRBV6-5 and TRBJ1-5, with D unresolved. This CDR3 is 13 amino acids long. Germline CDR1 and CDR2: MNHEY and SVGAGI. V lost 5 bases and J 9 bases, leaving 14 bases between the germline ends. As DNA, the CDR3 is TGTGCCAGCAGTGAATCCCTTTATAGGCCCCAGCATTTT. This sequence encodes CASSESLYRPQHF.

This clone has a count of ten or more. The V call is TRBV10-1, the J call TRBJ1-5; D ambiguous. The CDR3 is 16 amino acids. Trimming pared 10 bases from V and 2 bases from J, leaving 21 bases between. Germline lookup yields CDR1 WNHNN and CDR2 SYGVQD (reference sequence). The CDR3 loop is CATVWVYLQGNQPQHF. The CDR3 bases are TGCGCCACCGTTTGGGTTTATCTTCAGGGCAATCAGCCCCAGCATTTT.

V and J are TRBV6-5 and TRBJ1-5; no definite D call. The V and J ends lost 4 bases and 2 bases respectively, with 6 bases between them. Germline CDR1 is MNHEY and CDR2 is SVGAGI. The CDR3 extends over 13 amino acids. The CDR3 is CASSSLGNQPQHF. DNA of the CDR3: TGTGCCAGCAGTTCCCTTGGCAATCAGCCCCAGCATTTT.

This clone has a handful of counts. The V call is TRBV6-1, the J call TRBJ2-3, with TRBD2 identical over 8 bases. Germline V gene data show CDR1 as MNHNS and CDR2 as SASEGT. Unmatched junction bases numbered 11, after V lost 1 base and J lost 5 bases. This CDR3 has 17 residues. In DNA, the CDR3 is TGTGCCAGCAGTGAAGTCCTTACGGGGGGGCGGAGAGATACGCAGTATTTT. Residues: CASSEVLTGGRRDTQYF.

The chain uses TRBV5-8 and TRBJ1-2; D is perhaps TRBD1 (5 bases). Germline CDR1 reads SGHTS; CDR2 reads YDEGEE. The CDR3 sequence is 12 residues long. The ends were cut back, 6 bases at V and 8 bases at J, with 14 bases in the middle. The CDR3 loop reads CASTRDGRGYTF. In DNA, the CDR3 is TGTGCCAGCACTAGGGACGGGAGGGGCTACACCTTC.

The chain links TRBV6-5 to TRBJ1-6, with D unresolved. Trimming took off 6 bases at V and 7 bases at J, with 13 bases between the two ends. The CDR3 is 14 residues long. CDR1 and CDR2 from the germline V gene are MNHEY and SVGAGI. CDR3 loop: CASRAKQRNSPLHF. The CDR3 nucleotides are TGTGCCAGCAGAGCTAAGCAGCGCAATTCACCCCTCCACTTT.

This clone was observed a handful of times. The rearrangement joins TRBV10-3 to TRBJ2-7; tentative D call: TRBD1 (5 bases). This CDR3 spans 14 amino acids. Trimming cost V 10 bases and J 0 bases, with 16 bases left between them. CDR1 and CDR2 (germline): ENHRY, SYGVKD. The CDR3 loop is CASSDTQSSYEQYF. CDR3 nucleotides: TGTGCCAGTTCGGACACTCAAAGCTCCTACGAGCAGTACTTC.

The gene calls are TRBV10-1 and TRBJ1-2; 8 bases align to TRBD1. The J segment lost 6 bases and the V segment lost 3 bases, leaving 18 bases of the junction unmatched. The CDR3 loop spans 18 amino acids. CDR1 and CDR2 from the germline V gene are WNHNN and SYGVQD (reference sequence). The CDR3 loop reads CASSDSEGPDRARNGYTF. The CDR3 DNA sequence: TGCGCCAGCAGTGACTCAGAAGGCCCGGACAGGGCGAGAAATGGCTACACCTTC.

The DNA of the CDR3 is TGCGCCAGCAGCAACCAACTAGCGGGGGGGTCAGATACGCAGTATTTT. Translating gives CASSNQLAGGSDTQYF. The chain employs TRBV5-1 and TRBJ2-3; 13 bases line up with TRBD2. The CDR3 spans 16 residues. V dropped 4 bases and J dropped 4; count of bases not matched to a gene: 6. The germline gives CDR1 SGHRS, CDR2 YFSETQ.

The chain recombines TRBV4-1 with TRBJ1-4, with a weak D call TRBD1 (5 bases). Germline V lookup: CDR1 MGHRA, CDR2 YSYEKL. V dropped 4 bases and J dropped 3 bases, with 30 bases sitting between them. The CDR3 runs to 21 residues. The CDR3 DNA reads TGCGCCAGCAGCCTACTCCCGGTATCGAACAAGGGGTTAGGGGCTAATGAAAAACTGTTTTTT. It yields the protein CASSLLPVSNKGLGANEKLFF.

V is TRBV10-2 and J is TRBJ2-5, with TRBD1 identical over 10 bases. The CDR3 totals 12 residues. Trimming took 11 bases from V and 4 from J; bases not matched to a gene: 4. Germline assignment: CDR1 WSHSY and CDR2 SAAADI. CDR3 amino acids: CADRDRGETQYF. The CDR3 DNA follows: TGCGCCGACCGGGACAGGGGAGAGACCCAGTACTTC.

The chain has TRBV5-1 and TRBJ2-7, with 7 nucleotides matching TRBD1. The germline gives CDR1 SGHRS, CDR2 YFSETQ. The CDR3 runs 13 residues. V dropped 3 bases and J dropped 7; count of bases not matched to a gene: 7. CDR3 sequence (DNA): TGCGCCAGCAGCTCAGGACAGGTCGGAGAGCAGTACTTC. Its translation: CASSSGQVGEQYF. Based on the CDR3 plus reference TRBV5-1 and TRBJ2-7, the full variable domain is KAGVTQTPRYLIKTRGQQVTLSCSPISGHRSVSWYQQTPGQGLQFLFEYFSETQRNKGNFPGRFSGRQFSNSRSEMNVSTLELGDSALYLCASSSGQVGEQYFGPGTRLTVT.

The rearrangement links TRBV7-2 to TRBJ2-3, with TRBD2 matching 10 bases. There are 16 residues in the CDR3. Trimming cost V 5 bases and J 1 base; bases outside gene matches: 6. The germline V gene has CDR1 SGHTA and CDR2 FQGNSA. The CDR3, as DNA: TGTGCCAGCAGCCATTGGACTAGCGGTGGCACAGATACGCAGTATTTT. Translating it yields CASSHWTSGGTDTQYF.